Below are 22 T cell receptor beta chains sequenced from a single sample in a study of cytomegalovirus exposure and HLA in healthy donors. The PCR had 60 Vbeta and 13 Jbeta primers. Generated by immunoSEQ multiplex PCR, the TCRdb table keeps only in-frame clones and is missing some. The sample shows about 100,000 clones, around 80% of them seen only once. Material for sequencing was PBMCs. Receptors originate from a man younger than 40 in good health and CMV-seronegative.

The chain carries TRBV30 and TRBJ2-1, with D unresolved. Germline loops: CDR1 GTSNPN, CDR2 SVGIG (reference sequence). The germline V and J ends were trimmed by 1 base and 6 bases, with 16 bases remaining between them. This CDR3 comprises 15 residues. The CDR3 DNA reads as TGTGCCTGGAGTGCGCCCTTTGTAGCTCGCAATGAGCAGTTCTTC. It specifies CAWSAPFVARNEQFF.

The chain has TRBV10-1 and TRBJ2-3; 12 positions agree with TRBD1. V dropped 6 bases and J dropped 6; count of bases not matched to a gene: 7. The CDR3 has 15 residues. Germline-derived CDR1 and CDR2 are WNHNN and SYGVQD (reference sequence). The CDR3, as DNA: TGCGCCAGCAGGCCGGGACAGGGGGCCGCTGATACGCAGTATTTT. It specifies CASRPGQGAADTQYF.

The genes are TRBV5-1 and TRBJ1-1, with 9 bases matching TRBD1. V lost 4 bases and J lost 6; bases outside the gene matches: 16. CDR1 is SGHRS, CDR2 YFSETQ, per germline. The CDR3 is 17 residues long. The CDR3 DNA reads as TGCGCCAGCAGCCCGGGGGACAGGGAGCTCCAGTGGCCTGAAGCTTTCTTT. Amino acid sequence: CASSPGDRELQWPEAFF.

The J gene is TRBJ2-7, the V gene TRBV9, with D perhaps TRBD2 (6 bases). Germline CDR1 reads SGDLS; CDR2 reads YYNGEE. The CDR3 sequence is 13 residues long. With 2 bases removed from V and 6 bases from J, the gap between germline ends came to 12 bases. The DNA of the CDR3 is TGTGCCAGCAGCGTCGTGGGGGGAGGCGAGCAGTACTTC. The encoded protein is CASSVVGGGEQYF. The full variable domain, with the rest looked up from reference TRBV9 and TRBJ2-7, is DSGVTQTPKHLITATGQRVTLRCSPRSGDLSVYWYQQSLDQGLQFLIQYYNGEERAKGNILERFSAQQFPDLHSELNLSSLELGDSALYFCASSVVGGGEQYFGPGTRLTVT.

The chain is built from TRBV7-9 and TRBJ2-7; D is unresolved. Germline values: CDR1 SEHNR, CDR2 FQNEAQ (reference sequence). The V end lost 3 bases, the J end lost 9 bases, and 15 bases lay between the germline ends. The CDR3 runs 13 residues. CDR3 region: CASSFKSIDGQYF. CDR3 bases: TGTGCCAGCAGCTTTAAATCAATAGATGGGCAGTACTTC.

The chain uses TRBV5-6 and TRBJ2-5; possible D gene TRBD2, 5 bases. This CDR3 contains 13 residues. Looked up from germline, CDR1 is SGHDT and CDR2 is YYEEEE. V was trimmed by 2 bases and J by 3 bases, leaving 8 bases between them. The CDR3: CASSFEREETQYF. The DNA of the CDR3 is TGTGCCAGCAGCTTCGAGAGGGAAGAGACCCAGTACTTC.

This CDR3 is CASSQEGSRAVFF. In nucleotides, the CDR3 is TGCGCCAGCAGCCAAGAAGGTAGCAGGGCGGTGTTCTTC. The chain has TRBV4-3 and TRBJ2-1; D is perhaps TRBD1 (5 bases). The CDR3 runs 13 residues. V gave up 0 bases and J gave up 15 bases, with 15 bases separating them. Looked up from germline, CDR1 is LGHNA and CDR2 is YSLEER.

V is TRBV9 and J is TRBJ2-5; TRBD2 matches 15 bases. The junction had 2 bases not matched to a gene; V was cut back by 3 bases and J by 5 bases. This CDR3 is built from 15 residues. The germline CDR1 and CDR2 sequences are SGDLS and YYNGEE. The CDR3 is CASSGGLAGGETQYF. In DNA, the CDR3 is TGTGCCAGCAGCGGAGGACTAGCGGGAGGGGAGACCCAGTACTTC.

V is TRBV28 and J is TRBJ2-7; D remains unclear. Germline CDR1 reads MDHEN; CDR2 reads SYDVKM. Trimming cost V 3 bases and J 5 bases, with 14 bases left between them. The CDR3 contains 14 residues. The chain's CDR3 is CASSFGGLSHEQYF. DNA for the CDR3: TGTGCCAGCAGTTTCGGTGGTCTATCTCACGAGCAGTACTTC.

A single count supports this clone. The chain recombines TRBV4-3 with TRBJ2-5, with D possibly being TRBD1 (6 bases). CDR1 is LGHNA, CDR2 YSLEER, per germline. The germline V and J ends were trimmed by 0 bases and 1 base, with 15 bases remaining between them. This CDR3 spans 17 amino acids. CDR3 nucleotide sequence: TGCGCCAGCAGCCAAGAACCGGGACAAAAGTTCCAAGAGACCCAGTACTTC. This encodes CASSQEPGQKFQETQYF.

This rearrangement joins TRBV11-2 to TRBJ2-2; D is perhaps TRBD1 (5 bases). The CDR3 runs to 16 residues. Between the trimmed V and J ends, which lost 1 base and 0 bases, there was a span of 9 bases. Germline-derived CDR1 and CDR2 are SGHAT and FQNNGV. CDR3 residues: CASSLGRRANTGELFF. The DNA for the CDR3 is TGTGCCAGCAGCTTAGGGCGCAGGGCGAACACCGGGGAGCTGTTTTTT.

This clone was counted once. The CDR3 region is CATSRDQGLSEKLFF. In DNA, the CDR3 is TGTGCCACCAGCAGAGATCAGGGTTTGAGTGAAAAACTGTTTTTT. This chain uses TRBV15 with TRBJ1-4; TRBD1 might be the D (5 bases). V was cut by 0 bases and J by 7 bases, with 12 bases left in between. Germline lookup yields CDR1 LNHNV and CDR2 YYDKDF (reference sequence). The CDR3 extends over 15 amino acids.

This chain joins TRBV15 and TRBJ1-4; D is uncertain. Trimming stripped 3 bases from V and 6 bases from J, with 17 bases between. Germline CDR1 reads LNHNV; CDR2 reads YYDKDF (reference sequence). CDR3 length equals 16 residues. CDR3 bases: TGTGCCACCAGCAGCTGGTATTTCAACGGGGATGAAAAACTGTTTTTT. This gives the protein CATSSWYFNGDEKLFF.

J is TRBJ2-5 and V is TRBV5-1; TRBD1 matches 8 bases. CDR1 SGHRS and CDR2 YFSETQ come from the germline V gene. V was clipped by 3 bases and J by 4 bases; unmatched bases: 11. This CDR3 is 16 amino acids long. The CDR3 bases are TGCGCCAGCAGCTCGCTCCCGTGGACAGGGTTAGAGACCCAGTACTTC. Translation gives CASSSLPWTGLETQYF.

The chain links TRBV4-2 to TRBJ1-5; no definite D call. CDR3 size: 13 residues. V was shortened by 1 base and J by 2 bases, with 3 bases between the two germline ends. CDR1 is LGHNA and CDR2 is YNFKEQ in the germline V gene. The CDR3 DNA sequence: TGTGCCAGCAGCCAAGGAGGCAATCAGCCCCAGCATTTT. This sequence encodes CASSQGGNQPQHF.

In this sample, this clone is large (0.1 to 1%). The chain couples TRBV2 to TRBJ2-1, with D perhaps TRBD1 (6 bases). The CDR3 is 11 residues long. Germline lookup yields CDR1 SNHLY and CDR2 FYNNEI. Trimming removed 6 bases from V and 10 bases from J, with 10 bases in between. CDR3 DNA: TGTGCCAGCAGGCGACAGGACGAGCAGTTCTTC. Residues: CASRRQDEQFF.

The rearrangement joins TRBV5-1 to TRBJ1-1; D unclear. The CDR3 has 13 amino acids. Per germline, CDR1 SGHRS and CDR2 YFSETQ. V dropped 2 bases and J dropped 4 bases, with 9 bases sitting between them. CDR3 coding DNA: TGCGCCAGCAGCTTCGGGGATGGCACTGAAGCTTTCTTT. Residues: CASSFGDGTEAFF.

With respect to this clone: The identical CDR3 is also encoded by other nucleotide sequences in the sample. The J gene is TRBJ2-3, the V gene TRBV9; 11 bases are a match to TRBD2. This CDR3 comprises 18 residues. Germline lookup yields CDR1 SGDLS and CDR2 YYNGEE. V gave up 3 bases and J gave up 1 base; unmatched junction bases: 10. The CDR3 coding sequence is TGTGCCAGCAGCGAGGGGACTAGCGGCGCCACTCGCACAGATACGCAGTATTTT. Translating gives CASSEGTSGATRTDTQYF.

This chain connects TRBV6-1 to TRBJ2-2, with 7 bases fitting TRBD1. Trimming cost V 8 bases and J 2 bases; bases outside gene matches: 5. This CDR3 has 14 amino acids. Germline CDR1 is MNHNS and CDR2 is SASEGT. The DNA for the CDR3 is TGTGCCAGCTGCCGGGACAGAAACACCGGGGAGCTGTTTTTT. Its protein product is CASCRDRNTGELFF.

The chain couples TRBV9 to TRBJ1-4, with D hard to call. V lost 0 bases and J 1 base, leaving 7 bases between the germline ends. There are 15 residues in the CDR3. Per germline, CDR1 SGDLS and CDR2 YYNGEE. CDR3 nucleotides: TGTGCCAGCAGCGTAGGAGCGGGAACTAATGAAAAACTGTTTTTT. This codes for CASSVGAGTNEKLFF.

The DNA for the CDR3 is TGCGCCAGCAGCTTGGCCCTCAGCTCCTACAATGAGCAGTTCTTC. Protein product: CASSLALSSYNEQFF. The gene calls are TRBV5-1 and TRBJ2-1; D remains ambiguous. Germline lookup yields CDR1 SGHRS and CDR2 YFSETQ. The V end was cut by 0 bases, the J end by 0 bases, with 7 bases between. The CDR3 loop spans 15 amino acids. The variable domain in full, with the rest retrieved from reference TRBV5-1 and TRBJ2-1, is KAGVTQTPRYLIKTRGQQVTLSCSPISGHRSVSWYQQTPGQGLQFLFEYFSETQRNKGNFPGRFSGRQFSNSRSEMNVSTLELGDSALYLCASSLALSSYNEQFFGPGTRLTVL.

The chain joins TRBV30 to TRBJ1-2; possibly TRBD1 for D (6 bases). CDR1 GTSNPN and CDR2 SVGIG come from the germline V gene (reference sequence). V lost 4 bases and J lost 4, with 19 bases in between. CDR3 length equals 15 residues. The DNA of the CDR3 is TGTGCCTGGACCTTTCGGGGGGCGCGAAGCTATGGCTACACCTTC. This encodes CAWTFRGARSYGYTF.